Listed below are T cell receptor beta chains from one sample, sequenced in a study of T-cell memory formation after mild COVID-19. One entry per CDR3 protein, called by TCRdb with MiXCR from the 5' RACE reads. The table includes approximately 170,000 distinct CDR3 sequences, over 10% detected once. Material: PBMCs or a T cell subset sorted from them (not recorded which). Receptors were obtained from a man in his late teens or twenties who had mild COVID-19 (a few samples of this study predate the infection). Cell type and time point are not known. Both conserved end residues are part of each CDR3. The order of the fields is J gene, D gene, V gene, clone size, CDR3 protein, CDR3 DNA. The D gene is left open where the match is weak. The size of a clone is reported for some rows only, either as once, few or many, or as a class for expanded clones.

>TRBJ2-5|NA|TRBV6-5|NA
CASSRLLAGEETQYF
TGTGCCAGCAGTCGACTTCTCGCAGGGGAGGAGACCCAGTACTTC
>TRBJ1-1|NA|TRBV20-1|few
CSARHSSGEAFF
TGCAGTGCCAGACACTCCTCGGGGGAAGCTTTCTTT
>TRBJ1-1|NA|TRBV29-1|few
CSVHPPGPINTEAFF
TGCAGCGTTCATCCCCCCGGACCGATAAACACTGAAGCTTTCTTT
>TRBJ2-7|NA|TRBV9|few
CASSATSTLSYEQYF
TGTGCCAGCAGCGCCACATCAACCCTCTCCTACGAGCAGTACTTC
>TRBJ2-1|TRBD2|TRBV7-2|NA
CASSSSWAGGYNEQFF
TGTGCCAGCAGCTCGTCTTGGGCGGGGGGCTACAATGAGCAGTTCTTC
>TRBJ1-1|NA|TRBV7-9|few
CASSPAQGLNTEAFF
TGTGCCAGCAGCCCAGCACAGGGACTGAACACTGAAGCTTTCTTT
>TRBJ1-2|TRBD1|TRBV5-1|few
CASSLVGDRVNYGYTF
TGCGCCAGCAGCTTGGTAGGGGACAGGGTGAACTATGGCTACACCTTC
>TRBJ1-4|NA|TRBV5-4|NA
CASSFSGNEKLFF
TGTGCCAGCAGCTTTTCGGGGAATGAAAAACTGTTTTTT
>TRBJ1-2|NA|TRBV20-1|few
CSARDSGRDYGYTF
TGCAGTGCTAGAGATAGTGGCAGGGACTATGGCTACACCTTC
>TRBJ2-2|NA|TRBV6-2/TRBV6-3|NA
CASSPQKLGELFF
TGTGCCAGCAGTCCTCAGAAGTTGGGGGAGCTGTTTTTT
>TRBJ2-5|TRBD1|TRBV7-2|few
CASSMTGGSETQYF
TGTGCCAGCAGCATGACAGGGGGTTCGGAGACCCAGTACTTC
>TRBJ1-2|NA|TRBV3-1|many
CASSQATYGYTF
TGTGCCAGCAGCCAAGCCACCTATGGCTACACCTTC
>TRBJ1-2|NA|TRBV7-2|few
CASSPRQAAGYTF
TGTGCCAGCAGCCCTCGGCAGGCGGCGGGCTACACCTTC
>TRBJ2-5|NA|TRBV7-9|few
CASSTHEGETQYF
TGTGCCAGCAGCACCCATGAAGGAGAGACCCAGTACTTC
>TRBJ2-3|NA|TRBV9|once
CASSPRVSDTQYF
TGTGCCAGCAGCCCACGGGTGTCAGATACGCAGTATTTT
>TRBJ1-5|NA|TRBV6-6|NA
CASSTPGRGDQPQHF
TGTGCCAGCAGCACCCCAGGGCGGGGAGATCAGCCCCAGCATTTT
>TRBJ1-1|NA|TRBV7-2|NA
CASSFGTNTEALF
TGTGCCAGCAGCTTTGGGACGAACACTGAAGCTTTATTT
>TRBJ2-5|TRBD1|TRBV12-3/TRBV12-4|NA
CASSLARGTGKETQYF
TGTGCCAGCAGTTTAGCGCGGGGGACAGGGAAAGAGACCCAGTACTTC